The sequence of this T cell receptor beta chain was determined in a study of graft-versus-host responses after intestinal transplantation. Overall study: Recipients underwent multivisceral, liver-intestinal, or isolated intestinal transplants. Induction with anti-thymocyte globulin, then tacrolimus and steroids for about 3 years, was given to all recipients.

Sorting was performed after the reaction on proliferating CFSE-low CD3+CD4+ and CD3+CD8+ responders. The repertoire was sequenced with immunoSEQ multiplex PCR; TCRdb's copy has only in-frame clones and lacks some. The sample lists around 21,000 clones, around 54% occurring once. This CDR3 has 16 amino acids. From germline, CDR1 is MGHRA and CDR2 YSYEKL. V lost 3 bases to trimming and J lost 0 bases; unmatched junction nucleotides: 3. This TCR was sampled from a human patient who received an intestinal transplant. Source: alloreactive CD4+ T cells from a mixed lymphocyte reaction culture, taken before intestinal transplant. Indicated subset: CFSE-low proliferating T cells sorted from approximately 6-day pre-transplant mixed lymphocyte reaction (GvH or HvG direction). V usage is TRBV4-1 and J usage is TRBJ2-1; 9 bases map to TRBD2. CDR3 region: CASSQGLAGSYNEQFF. The CDR3 DNA is TGCGCCAGCAGCCAGGGACTAGCAGGCTCCTACAATGAGCAGTTCTTC.